The clone carrying this T cell receptor beta chain was counted a few times. Its specificity is not known. Together with a sample-barcoded 5' primer, a J-beta primer mix was included in a second PCR lasting roughly 6 to 12 cycles. No fewer than 2.5 million CDR3-containing paired-end reads came from each sample. TCRdb called the 5' RACE reads again in MiXCR, with one record for every CDR3 protein. Here the sample spans 600,000 or so distinct CDR3 sequences, approximately 30% being singletons. Each sample gave at least 7 million isolated PBMCs. This entry is derived from a study of blood T cells in healthy people across ages. The junction had 10 bases not matched to a gene; V was cut back by 5 bases and J by 6 bases. Germline values: CDR1 SGHTA, CDR2 FQGTGA. This CDR3 has 15 amino acids. General observations from the study: Donor CMV status, an unknown factor, possibly confounded changes in expanded clonotypes.

The rearrangement uses TRBV7-3 and TRBJ1-2, with 9 nucleotides matching TRBD1. Sequencing input: blood. The TCR sequence derives from an elderly woman in good health. CDR3 coding DNA: TGTGCCAGCAGCCCGGCTCATCGGACAGGGGATGGCTACACCTTC. Its translation is CASSPAHRTGDGYTF.